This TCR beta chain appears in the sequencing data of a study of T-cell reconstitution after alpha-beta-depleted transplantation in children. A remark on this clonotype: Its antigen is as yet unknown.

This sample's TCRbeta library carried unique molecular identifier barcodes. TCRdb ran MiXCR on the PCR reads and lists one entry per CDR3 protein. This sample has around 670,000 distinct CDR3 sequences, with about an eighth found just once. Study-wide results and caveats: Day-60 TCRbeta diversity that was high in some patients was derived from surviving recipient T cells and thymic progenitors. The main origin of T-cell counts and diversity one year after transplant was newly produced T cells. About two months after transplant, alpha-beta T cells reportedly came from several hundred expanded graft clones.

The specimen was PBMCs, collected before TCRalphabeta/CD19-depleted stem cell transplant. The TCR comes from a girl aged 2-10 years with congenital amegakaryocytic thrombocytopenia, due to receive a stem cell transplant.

In DNA form, the CDR3 reads TGTGCCAGCAGTGACCGGCTCTCAACTACCTATGGCTACACCTTC. Translating gives CASSDRLSTTYGYTF. The V and J genes are TRBV2 and TRBJ1-2; D is uncertain. Germline V CDR1 and CDR2: SNHLY, FYNNEI. The ends were cut back, 3 bases at V and 4 bases at J, with 15 bases in the middle. This CDR3 is built from 15 residues.